One and the same sample provided the 16 T cell receptor beta chains below, sequenced in a study of blood T cell repertoires in COVID-19 (dated by TCRdb to 2020 to 2021). Library method: the immunoSEQ multiplex PCR assay. Drawn from immuneACCESS, this table holds only the in-frame rearrangements with V and J called that TCRdb kept. Clones are partly lost; checked studies trace under half to an unresolved V gene and leave the rest unexplained. This sample lists tens of thousands of clones; about two thirds were detected once. The leading ten clones occupy roughly 4.9% of the sample. Sequencing input: peripheral blood. All receptors derive from a woman in her seventies with COVID-19, enrolled during active disease.

This rearrangement joins TRBV19 to TRBJ1-5, with 7 bases lining up with TRBD1. Germline V gene sequence: CDR1 LNHDA, CDR2 SQIVND (reference sequence). This CDR3 is built from 15 residues. V was pared by 3 bases and J by 7 bases, with 9 bases of the junction left unmatched. DNA of the CDR3: TGTGCCAGTAGTATGGGTACAGGGGTAGGGCAGCCCCAGCATTTT. It codes for CASSMGTGVGQPQHF.

V usage is TRBV5-5 and J usage is TRBJ2-5; TRBD2 might be the D (7 bases). V shed 2 bases and J shed 1 base, with 9 bases lying between them. The CDR3 spans 14 residues. CDR1 is SGHKS and CDR2 is YYEKEE in the germline V gene (reference sequence). Here the CDR3 reads CASSLGGVQETQYF. Here the CDR3 DNA reads TGTGCCAGCAGCTTAGGGGGGGTCCAAGAGACCCAGTACTTC.

The chain uses TRBV6-5 and TRBJ1-1; TRBD1 matches 8 bases. The J segment lost 4 bases and the V segment lost 7 bases, leaving 8 bases of the junction unmatched. Per the germline V gene, CDR1 is MNHEY and CDR2 is SVGAGI. This CDR3 has 14 residues. CDR3 protein: CASKWQGAGTEAFF. CDR3 in DNA: TGTGCCAGCAAATGGCAGGGGGCTGGCACTGAAGCTTTCTTT.

V and J are TRBV5-8 and TRBJ2-5, with TRBD2 matching over 9 bases. Unmatched junction bases numbered 8, after V lost 0 bases and J lost 5 bases. Germline V gene lookup returns CDR1 SGHTS and CDR2 YDEGEE. This CDR3 has 16 amino acids. The DNA of the CDR3 is TGTGCCAGCAGCTTGGAGGGGGCTAGCGGGGCTGAGACCCAGTACTTC. Protein: CASSLEGASGAETQYF.

A few counts support this clone. V is TRBV6-2 or TRBV6-3 and J is TRBJ1-5; 7 bases line up with TRBD1. This CDR3 region has 15 residues. The V segment lost 5 bases and the J segment 7 bases; nucleotides outside the gene matches: 11. Germline-derived CDR1 and CDR2 are MNHEY and SVGEGT. The CDR3 coding sequence is TGTGCCAGCAGTCCCAGACAGGGCGGTGAACAGCCCCAGCATTTT. It codes for CASSPRQGGEQPQHF.

There are many counts of this clone. J is TRBJ1-1 and V is TRBV9, with a possible D match to TRBD1 (6 bases). From germline, CDR1 is SGDLS and CDR2 YYNGEE. The CDR3 contains 17 residues. V lost 1 base and J lost 1, with 17 bases in between. CDR3 bases: TGTGCCAGCAGCGTAAGCTACAGGGCCTCGGGGAACACTGAAGCTTTCTTT. Amino acid sequence: CASSVSYRASGNTEAFF.

A few counts support this clone. The rearrangement joins TRBV9 to TRBJ2-2, with 14 nucleotides matching TRBD2. The V segment lost 0 bases and the J segment 6 bases; nucleotides outside the gene matches: 1. This CDR3 is built from 16 residues. CDR1 is SGDLS and CDR2 is YYNGEE in the germline V gene. The CDR3 DNA reads as TGTGCCAGCAGCGTAGGGGGACTAGCGGGAGCCGGGGAGCTGTTTTTT. Residues: CASSVGGLAGAGELFF.

This chain's CDR3 is CASSETPASYEQYF. CDR3 nucleotides: TGTGCCAGCAGTGAAACCCCAGCGAGCTACGAGCAGTACTTC. The V gene is TRBV6-1, the J gene TRBJ2-7; no clear D gene. V was cut by 2 bases and J by 3 bases, with 11 bases left in between. CDR1 is MNHNS, CDR2 SASEGT, per germline. The CDR3 totals 14 residues.

The chain carries TRBV5-1 and TRBJ2-3; the D gene is possibly TRBD2 (6 bases). The CDR3 has 16 residues. Between the trimmed V and J ends, which lost 4 bases and 1 base, there was a span of 16 bases. Germline lookup yields CDR1 SGHRS and CDR2 YFSETQ. The CDR3 nucleotides read TGCGCCAGCAGCCCGGCTTGGGGAGGCGGCACAGATACGCAGTATTTT. It is translated as CASSPAWGGGTDTQYF.

The chain employs TRBV19 and TRBJ1-3; TRBD1 might be the D (6 bases). CDR1 and CDR2 (germline): LNHDA, SQIVND (reference sequence). V dropped 4 bases and J dropped 0 bases, with 10 bases sitting between them. CDR3 length: 15 amino acids. CDR3 DNA: TGTGCCAGTAGTACCGGGGGGCGCTCTGGAAACACCATATATTTT. Translating gives CASSTGGRSGNTIYF.

The rearrangement uses TRBV6-6 and TRBJ2-2; 7 bases map to TRBD2. From germline, CDR1 is MNHNY and CDR2 SVGAGI (reference sequence). The CDR3 totals 16 residues. V was pared by 6 bases and J by 3 bases, with 10 bases of the junction left unmatched. The CDR3 coding sequence is TGTGCCAGCAGCCAGAGGACTAGTCGGCACACCGGGGAGCTGTTTTTT. This codes for CASSQRTSRHTGELFF.

This chain joins TRBV4-2 and TRBJ2-1, with D perhaps TRBD1 (6 bases). V dropped 2 bases and J dropped 6 bases, with 14 bases sitting between them. Germline CDR1 LGHNA, CDR2 YNFKEQ. The CDR3 has 15 residues. The CDR3 sequence is CASSQMGAKTNEQFF. CDR3 bases: TGTGCCAGCAGCCAAATGGGGGCAAAGACCAATGAGCAGTTCTTC.

The CDR3 sequence: CASSLGTGEEVGGYTF. DNA for the CDR3: TGTGCCAGTAGCCTTGGGACGGGAGAAGAGGTCGGTGGCTACACCTTC. The V call is TRBV19, the J call TRBJ1-2, with a weak D call TRBD1 (5 bases). CDR3 length: 16 amino acids. Trimming took 6 bases from V and 7 from J, leaving 24 bases between them. Per the germline V gene, CDR1 is LNHDA and CDR2 is SQIVND (reference sequence).

The rearrangement uses TRBV24-1 and TRBJ2-5; 11 nucleotides line up with TRBD1. The J segment lost 5 bases and the V segment lost 4 bases, leaving 8 bases of the junction unmatched. CDR3 length: 16 residues. The germline V gene encodes CDR1 KGHDR and CDR2 SFDVKD. The CDR3 region is CATSDRDRGMGETQYF. CDR3 bases: TGTGCCACCAGTGACAGGGACAGGGGGATGGGGGAGACCCAGTACTTC.

The rearrangement links TRBV2 to TRBJ1-2; D perhaps matches TRBD1 (6 bases). Deletions cut 3 bases from V and 4 bases from J, with 12 bases between. Germline lookup yields CDR1 SNHLY and CDR2 FYNNEI. CDR3 length: 14 amino acids. The CDR3: CASSEGQGTYGYTF. DNA of the CDR3: TGTGCCAGCAGTGAGGGGCAGGGGACCTATGGCTACACCTTC. Combining the CDR3 with reference TRBV2 and TRBJ1-2 gives the whole variable domain EPEVTQTPSHQVTQMGQEVILRCVPISNHLYFYWYRQILGQKVEFLVSFYNNEISEKSEIFDDQFSVERPDGSNFTLKIRSTKLEDSAMYFCASSEGQGTYGYTFGSGTRLTVV.

The rearrangement joins TRBV2 to TRBJ2-5; 10 nucleotides align to TRBD2. Germline V gene data show CDR1 as SNHLY and CDR2 as FYNNEI. This CDR3 has 15 amino acids. The ends lost 7 bases at V and 2 bases at J; junction bases unmatched: 7. The DNA of the CDR3 is TGTGCCAGCAATTTCCTAGCGGGGGCTCAAGAGACCCAGTACTTC. Its translation: CASNFLAGAQETQYF.